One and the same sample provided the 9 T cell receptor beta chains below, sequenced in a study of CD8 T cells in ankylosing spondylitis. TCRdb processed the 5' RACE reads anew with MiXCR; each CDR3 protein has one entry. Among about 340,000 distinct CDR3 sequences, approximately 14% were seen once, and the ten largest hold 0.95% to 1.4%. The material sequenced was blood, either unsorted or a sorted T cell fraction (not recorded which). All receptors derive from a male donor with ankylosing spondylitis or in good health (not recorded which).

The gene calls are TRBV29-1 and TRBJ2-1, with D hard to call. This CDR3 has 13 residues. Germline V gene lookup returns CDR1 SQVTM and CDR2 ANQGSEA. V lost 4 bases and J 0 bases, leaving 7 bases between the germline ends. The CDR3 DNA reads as TGCAGCGTTGCTCCGAGCTCCTACAATGAGCAGTTCTTC. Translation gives CSVAPSSYNEQFF.

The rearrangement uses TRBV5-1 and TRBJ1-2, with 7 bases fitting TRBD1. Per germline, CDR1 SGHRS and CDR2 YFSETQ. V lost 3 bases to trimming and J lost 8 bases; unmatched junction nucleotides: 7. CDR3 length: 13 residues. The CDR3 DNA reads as TGCGCCAGCAGCTATACAGGGGCGCAAGGCTACACCTTC. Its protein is CASSYTGAQGYTF.

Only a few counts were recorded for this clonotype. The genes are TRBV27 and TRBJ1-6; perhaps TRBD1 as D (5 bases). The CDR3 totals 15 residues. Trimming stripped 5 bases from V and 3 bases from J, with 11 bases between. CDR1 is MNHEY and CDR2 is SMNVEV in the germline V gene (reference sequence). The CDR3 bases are TGTGCCAGCAGTGGAAAGGGACTCTATAATTCACCCCTCCACTTT. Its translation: CASSGKGLYNSPLHF.

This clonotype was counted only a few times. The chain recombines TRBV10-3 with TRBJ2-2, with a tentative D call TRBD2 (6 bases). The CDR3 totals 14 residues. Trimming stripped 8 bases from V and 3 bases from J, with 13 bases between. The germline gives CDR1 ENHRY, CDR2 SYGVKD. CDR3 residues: CAIRRDVDTGELFF. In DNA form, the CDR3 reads TGTGCCATCCGGAGGGACGTGGACACCGGGGAGCTGTTTTTT.

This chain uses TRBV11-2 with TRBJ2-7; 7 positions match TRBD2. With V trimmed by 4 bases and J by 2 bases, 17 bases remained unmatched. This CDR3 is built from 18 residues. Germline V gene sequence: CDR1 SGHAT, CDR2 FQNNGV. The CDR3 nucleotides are TGTGCCAGCAGCTCCCAAGGGACTACTGATATAACCGCCTACGAGCAGTACTTC. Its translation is CASSSQGTTDITAYEQYF.

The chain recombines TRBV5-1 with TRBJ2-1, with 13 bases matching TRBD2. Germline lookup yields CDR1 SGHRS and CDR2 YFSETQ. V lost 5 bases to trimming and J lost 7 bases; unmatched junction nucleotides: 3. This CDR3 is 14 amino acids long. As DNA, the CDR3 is TGCGCCAGCAGTGGGACTAGCGGGGTGAATGAGCAGTTCTTC. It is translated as CASSGTSGVNEQFF.

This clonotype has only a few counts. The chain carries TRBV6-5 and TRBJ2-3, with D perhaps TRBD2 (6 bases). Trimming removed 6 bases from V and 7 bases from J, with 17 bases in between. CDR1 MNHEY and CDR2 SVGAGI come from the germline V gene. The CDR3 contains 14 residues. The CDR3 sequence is CASSYSGYRYTQYF. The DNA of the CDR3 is TGTGCCAGCAGCTATAGCGGCTATCGGTATACGCAGTATTTT.

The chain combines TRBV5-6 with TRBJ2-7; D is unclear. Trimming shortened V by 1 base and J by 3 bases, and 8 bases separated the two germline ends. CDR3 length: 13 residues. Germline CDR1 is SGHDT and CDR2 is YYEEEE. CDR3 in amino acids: CASSLNYIYEQYF. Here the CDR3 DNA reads TGTGCCAGCAGCTTGAACTACATCTACGAGCAGTACTTC.

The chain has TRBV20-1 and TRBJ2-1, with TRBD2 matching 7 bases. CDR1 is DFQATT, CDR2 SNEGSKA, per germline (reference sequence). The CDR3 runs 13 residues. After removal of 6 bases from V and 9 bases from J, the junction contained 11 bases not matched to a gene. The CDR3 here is CSAYDQSGGEQFF. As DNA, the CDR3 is TGCAGTGCATACGACCAGTCGGGAGGTGAGCAGTTCTTC.